This entry describes one T cell receptor (beta chain). This record belongs to a study of T cell changes during pregnancy in multiple sclerosis. TCRdb's copy holds only in-frame clones and misses some; the assay was immunoSEQ multiplex PCR. This sample has 35,000 to 45,000 clones; roughly nine tenths occur once, and the top ten carry 0.45% to 0.5%. CDR1 and CDR2 from the germline V gene are MDHEN and SYDVKM. The CDR3 has 15 amino acids. The V and J ends lost 5 bases and 3 bases, in that order; junction bases with no gene match: 6. V is TRBV28 and J is TRBJ1-5; 8 bases match TRBD1. The origin of this receptor is a female donor in good health, enrolled as a control in a pregnancy study. The material sequenced was CD4+ T cells from peripheral blood mononuclear cells, taken in the second trimester of pregnancy. The CDR3 region is CASSPGTGYNQPQHF. In nucleotides, the CDR3 is TGTGCCAGCAGTCCCGGGACAGGATACAATCAGCCCCAGCATTTT.